This TCR beta chain was identified in a study of vaccination and CD4 T cells after COVID-19. At the level of the study: Sampling post-COVID took place a median about 95 days after diagnosis (range 35 to 161). Overlapping spike peptides of SARS-CoV-2, HCoV-NL63, HCoV-OC43 and HCoV-229E were used, and cells were stimulated with them.

This clonotype was picked up a small number of times. The antigen remains unidentified. The Oncomine TCR Beta short-read assay generated sequence data from the DNA of cultured CD4+ T cells. TCRdb reprocessed the PCR reads with MiXCR, giving one entry per CDR3 protein. There are just under 20,000 distinct CDR3 sequences in the sample; 40% to 45% occur only once, and roughly a quarter lies in the top ten. Germline V gene sequence: CDR1 GTSNPN, CDR2 SVGIG (reference sequence). CDR3 length: 12 residues. Trimming pared 0 bases from V and 6 bases from J, leaving 8 bases between. Treatment specified: roughly 11-day PBMC culture with coronavirus spike peptide pools or control peptides (ViraFEST assay). Via ViraFEST, peptide pools expanded antigen-specific T cells before TCR sequencing.

This TCR derives from a human donor who received a COVID-19 vaccine. The chain carries TRBV30 and TRBJ1-1; D unclear. The source was CD4+ T cells from blood, cultured in vitro, collected before SARS-CoV-2 vaccination. This CDR3 reads CAWSVRSAEAFF. CDR3 nucleotides: TGTGCCTGGAGTGTAAGAAGTGCTGAAGCTTTCTTT. The complete variable domain, with remaining parts taken from reference TRBV30 and TRBJ1-1, reads SQTIHQWPATLVQPVGSPLSLECTVEGTSNPNLYWYRQAAGRGLQLLFYSVGIGQISSEVPQNLSASRPQDRQFILSSKKLLLSDSGFYLCAWSVRSAEAFFGQGTRLTVV.